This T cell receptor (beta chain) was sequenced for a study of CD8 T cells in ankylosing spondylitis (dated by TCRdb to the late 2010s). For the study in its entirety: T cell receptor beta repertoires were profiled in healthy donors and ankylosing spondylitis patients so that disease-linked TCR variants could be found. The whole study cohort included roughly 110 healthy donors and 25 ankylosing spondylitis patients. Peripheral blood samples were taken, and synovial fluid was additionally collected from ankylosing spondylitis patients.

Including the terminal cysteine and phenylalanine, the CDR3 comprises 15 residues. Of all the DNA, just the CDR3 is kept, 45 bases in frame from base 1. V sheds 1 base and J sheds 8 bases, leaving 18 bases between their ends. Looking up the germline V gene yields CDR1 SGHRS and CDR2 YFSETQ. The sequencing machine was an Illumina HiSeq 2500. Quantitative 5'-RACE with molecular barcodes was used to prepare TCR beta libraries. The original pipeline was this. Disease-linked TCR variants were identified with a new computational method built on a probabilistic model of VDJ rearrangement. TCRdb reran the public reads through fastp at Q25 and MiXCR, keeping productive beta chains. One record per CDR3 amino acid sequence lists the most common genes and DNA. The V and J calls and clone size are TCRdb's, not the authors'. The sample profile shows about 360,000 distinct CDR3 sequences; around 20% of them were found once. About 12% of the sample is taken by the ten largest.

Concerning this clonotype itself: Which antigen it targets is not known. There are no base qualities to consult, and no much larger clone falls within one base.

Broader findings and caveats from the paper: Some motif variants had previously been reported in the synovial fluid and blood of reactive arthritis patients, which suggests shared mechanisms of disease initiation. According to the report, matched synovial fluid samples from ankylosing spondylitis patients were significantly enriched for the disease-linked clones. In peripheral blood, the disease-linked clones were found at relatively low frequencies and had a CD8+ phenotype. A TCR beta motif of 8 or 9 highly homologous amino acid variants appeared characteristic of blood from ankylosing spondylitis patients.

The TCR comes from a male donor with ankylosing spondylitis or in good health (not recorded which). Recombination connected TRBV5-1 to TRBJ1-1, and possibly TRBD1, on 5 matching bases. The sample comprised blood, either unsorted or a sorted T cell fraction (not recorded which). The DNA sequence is TGCGCCAGCAGCTTGTTGCAGGGTCCACGGGGCGAAGCTTTCTTT. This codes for CASSLLQGPRGEAFF.